The source of this TCR beta chain is a study of cytomegalovirus exposure and HLA in healthy donors. Overall study findings and caveats: Whilst most TCR sequences proved rare, a subset of public TCRs occurred across many donors. Researchers catalogued some 160 TCR beta chains as cytomegalovirus-associated.

V trimming: 5 bases; J trimming: 3 bases; junction bases outside the gene matches: 5. The length of the CDR3 is 15 residues. The V gene's germline CDR1 is LNHNV and CDR2 YYDKDF (reference sequence). Clones were sequenced by immunoSEQ multiplex PCR, and TCRdb holds only the in-frame ones, with some missing. In the table there are some 220,000 clones, 75% to 95% of which are singletons. A remark on this clone: The antigen is unknown.

This TCR derives from a woman between 18 and 29 years old in good health and CMV-seronegative. The specimen was PBMCs. J is TRBJ2-1 and V is TRBV15, with 9 bases that match TRBD1. CDR3 loop: CATSLGDRDYNEQFF. The CDR3 nucleotides are TGTGCCACCAGCTTAGGGGACAGGGACTACAATGAGCAGTTCTTC.